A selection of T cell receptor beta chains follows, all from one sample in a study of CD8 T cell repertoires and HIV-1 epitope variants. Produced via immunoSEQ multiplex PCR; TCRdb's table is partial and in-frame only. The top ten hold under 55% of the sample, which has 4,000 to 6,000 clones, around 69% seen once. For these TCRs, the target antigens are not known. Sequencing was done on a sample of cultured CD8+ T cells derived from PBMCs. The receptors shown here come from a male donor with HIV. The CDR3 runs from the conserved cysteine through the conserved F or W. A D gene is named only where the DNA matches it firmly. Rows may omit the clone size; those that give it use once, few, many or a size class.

CAWSRGGGAYEQYF	TGTGCCTGGAGTAGGGGAGGGGGGGCCTACGAGCAGTACTTC	.	.	14	TRBV30	TRBJ2-7
CASSLGQSSEQYF	TGTGCCAGCAGCTTGGGACAGTCCTCAGAGCAGTACTTC	.	.	13	TRBV5-6	TRBJ2-7
CASSGTADNSPLHF	TGTGCCAGTAGTGGGACAGCAGATAATTCACCCCTCCACTTT	once	TRBD1	14	TRBV19	TRBJ1-6
CASSAGTGVSYNSPLHF	TGTGCCAGCAGCGCCGGGACAGGGGTTTCCTATAATTCACCCCTCCACTTT	.	TRBD1	17	TRBV5-4	TRBJ1-6
CASSQDLDRLYGYTF	TGCGCCAGCAGCCAAGATCTGGACAGGCTCTATGGCTACACCTTC	few	TRBD1	15	TRBV4-3	TRBJ1-2
CASSLARFNQGEQYF	TGTGCCAGCAGTTTGGCCAGGTTTAACCAAGGAGAGCAGTACTTC	.	.	15	TRBV28	TRBJ2-7
CASTPGLGGYTF	TGTGCCAGCACTCCGGGCCTAGGAGGCTACACCTTC	.	.	12	TRBV6-5	TRBJ1-2
CASSLWGSNYGYTF	TGTGCCAGCAGCTTGTGGGGATCTAACTATGGCTACACCTTC	.	.	14	TRBV11-2	TRBJ1-2
CASSLSSTSGSDEQYF	TGTGCCAGCAGCTTGTCCTCGACTAGCGGGAGTGACGAGCAGTACTTC	.	TRBD2	16	TRBV5-4	TRBJ2-7
CASSEPPGDGYTF	TGTGCCAGCAGTGAACCCCCAGGGGACGGCTACACCTTC	medium-sized	.	13	TRBV25-1	TRBJ1-2